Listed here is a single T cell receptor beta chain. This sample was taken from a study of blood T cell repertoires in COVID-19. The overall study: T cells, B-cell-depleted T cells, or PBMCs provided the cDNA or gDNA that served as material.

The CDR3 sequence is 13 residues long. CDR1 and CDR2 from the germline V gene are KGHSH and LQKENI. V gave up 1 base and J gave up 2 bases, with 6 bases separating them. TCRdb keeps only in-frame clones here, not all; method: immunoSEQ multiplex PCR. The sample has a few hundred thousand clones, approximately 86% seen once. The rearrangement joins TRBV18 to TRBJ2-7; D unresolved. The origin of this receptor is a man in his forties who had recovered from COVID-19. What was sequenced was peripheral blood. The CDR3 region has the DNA TGTGCCAGCTCACCACTAACAGCCTACGAGCAGTACTTC. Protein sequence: CASSPLTAYEQYF.